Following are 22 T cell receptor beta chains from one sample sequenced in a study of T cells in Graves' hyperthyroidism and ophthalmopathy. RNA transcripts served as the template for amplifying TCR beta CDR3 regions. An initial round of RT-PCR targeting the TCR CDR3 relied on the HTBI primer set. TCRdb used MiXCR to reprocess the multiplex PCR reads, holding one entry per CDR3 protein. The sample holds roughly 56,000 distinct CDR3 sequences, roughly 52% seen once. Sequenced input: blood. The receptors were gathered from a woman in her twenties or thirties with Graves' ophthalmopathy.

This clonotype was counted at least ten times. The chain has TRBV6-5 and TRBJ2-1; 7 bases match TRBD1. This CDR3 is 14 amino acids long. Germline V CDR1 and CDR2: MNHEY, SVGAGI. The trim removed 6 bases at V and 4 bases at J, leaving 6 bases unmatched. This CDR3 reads CASRKGQTYNEQFF. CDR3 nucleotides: TGTGCCAGCAGGAAGGGACAGACATACAATGAGCAGTTCTTC.

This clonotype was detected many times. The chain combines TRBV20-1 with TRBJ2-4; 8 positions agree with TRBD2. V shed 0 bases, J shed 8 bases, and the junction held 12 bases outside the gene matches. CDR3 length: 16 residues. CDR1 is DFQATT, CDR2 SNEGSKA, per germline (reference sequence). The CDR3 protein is CSARDFSGSSYDIQYF. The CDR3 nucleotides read TGCAGTGCTAGAGATTTCAGCGGGAGTAGTTATGACATTCAGTACTTC.

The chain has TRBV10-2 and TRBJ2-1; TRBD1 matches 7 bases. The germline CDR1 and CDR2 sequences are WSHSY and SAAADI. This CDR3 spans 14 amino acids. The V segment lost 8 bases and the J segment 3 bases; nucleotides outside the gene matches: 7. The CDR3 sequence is CASQERDSYNEQFF. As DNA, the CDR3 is TGCGCCAGCCAAGAACGGGACAGCTACAATGAGCAGTTCTTC.

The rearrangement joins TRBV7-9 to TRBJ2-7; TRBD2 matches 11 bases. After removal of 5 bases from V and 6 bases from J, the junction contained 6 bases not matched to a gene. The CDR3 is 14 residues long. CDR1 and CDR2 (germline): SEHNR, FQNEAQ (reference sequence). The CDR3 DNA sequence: TGTGCCAGCAGCACCCGACTAGCGGGAACCGAGCAGTACTTC. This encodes CASSTRLAGTEQYF.

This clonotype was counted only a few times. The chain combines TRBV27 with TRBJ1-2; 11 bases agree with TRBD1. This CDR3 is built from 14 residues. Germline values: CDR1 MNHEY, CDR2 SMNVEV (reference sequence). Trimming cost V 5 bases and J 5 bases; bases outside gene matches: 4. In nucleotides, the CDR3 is TGTGCCAGCAGTCCCCGGGACAGGGGGTATGGCTACACCTTC. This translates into CASSPRDRGYGYTF.

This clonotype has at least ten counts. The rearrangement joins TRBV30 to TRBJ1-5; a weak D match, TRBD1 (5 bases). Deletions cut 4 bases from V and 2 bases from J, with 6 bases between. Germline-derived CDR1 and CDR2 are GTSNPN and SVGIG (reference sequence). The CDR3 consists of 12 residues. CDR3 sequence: CAWTRGNQPQHF. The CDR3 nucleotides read TGTGCCTGGACCAGGGGCAATCAGCCCCAGCATTTT.

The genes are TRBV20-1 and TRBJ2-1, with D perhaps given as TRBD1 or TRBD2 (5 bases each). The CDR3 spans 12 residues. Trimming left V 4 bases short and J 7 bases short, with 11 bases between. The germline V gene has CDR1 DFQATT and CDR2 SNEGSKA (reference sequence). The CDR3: CSATRGTNEQFF. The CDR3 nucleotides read TGCAGTGCTACACGGGGCACTAATGAGCAGTTCTTC.

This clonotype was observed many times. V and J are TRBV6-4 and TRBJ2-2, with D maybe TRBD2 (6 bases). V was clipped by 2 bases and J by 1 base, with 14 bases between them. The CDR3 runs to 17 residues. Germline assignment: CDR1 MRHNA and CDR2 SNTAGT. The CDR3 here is CASSDTRRRGNTGELFF. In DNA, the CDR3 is TGTGCCAGCAGTGACACAAGGCGGCGGGGGAACACCGGGGAGCTGTTTTTT.

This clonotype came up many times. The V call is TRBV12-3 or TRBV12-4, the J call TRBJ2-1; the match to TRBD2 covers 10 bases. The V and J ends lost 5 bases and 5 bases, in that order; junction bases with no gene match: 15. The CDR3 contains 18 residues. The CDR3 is CASSLGLAVTLINNEQFF. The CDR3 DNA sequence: TGTGCCAGCAGTCTCGGACTAGCGGTTACTCTAATTAACAATGAGCAGTTCTTC.

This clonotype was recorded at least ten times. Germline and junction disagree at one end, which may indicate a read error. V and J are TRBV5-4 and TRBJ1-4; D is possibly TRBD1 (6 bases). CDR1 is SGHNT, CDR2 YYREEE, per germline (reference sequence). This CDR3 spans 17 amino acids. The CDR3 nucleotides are TGTGCCAGCAGTTTGGGGGGCGGTGCAGGTGCTAGTGAAAAACTGTTTTTT. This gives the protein CASSLGGGAGASEKLFF. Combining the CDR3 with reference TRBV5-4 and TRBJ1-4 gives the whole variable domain ETGVTQSPTHLIKTRGQQVTLRCSSQSGHNTVSWYQQALGQGPQFIFQYYREEENGRGNFPPRFSGLQFPNYSSELNVNALELDDSALYLCASSLGGGAGASEKLFFGSGTQLSVL.

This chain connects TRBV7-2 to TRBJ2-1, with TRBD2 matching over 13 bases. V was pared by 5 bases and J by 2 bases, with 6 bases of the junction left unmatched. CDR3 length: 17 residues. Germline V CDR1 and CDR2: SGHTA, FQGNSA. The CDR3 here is CASSQLAGGGTYNEQFF. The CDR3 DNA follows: TGTGCCAGCAGCCAACTAGCGGGAGGGGGAACCTACAATGAGCAGTTCTTC. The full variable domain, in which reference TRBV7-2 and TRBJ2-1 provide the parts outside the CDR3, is GAGVSQSPSNKVTEKGKDVELRCDPISGHTALYWYRQSLGQGLEFLIYFQGNSAPDKSGLPSDRFSAERTGGSVSTLTIQRTQQEDSAVYLCASSQLAGGGTYNEQFFGPGTRLTVL.

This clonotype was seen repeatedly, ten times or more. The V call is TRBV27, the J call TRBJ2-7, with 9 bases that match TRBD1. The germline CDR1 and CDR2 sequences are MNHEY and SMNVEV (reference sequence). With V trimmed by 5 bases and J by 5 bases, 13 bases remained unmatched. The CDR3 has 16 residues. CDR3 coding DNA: TGTGCCAGCAGTCCATCCTGGACAGGGGCGAACCACGAGCAGTACTTC. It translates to CASSPSWTGANHEQYF.

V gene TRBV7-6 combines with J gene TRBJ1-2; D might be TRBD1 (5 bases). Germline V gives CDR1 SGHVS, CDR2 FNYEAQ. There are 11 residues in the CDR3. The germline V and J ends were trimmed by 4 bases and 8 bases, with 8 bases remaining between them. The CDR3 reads CASSYSGGYTF. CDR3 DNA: TGTGCCAGCAGCTACTCAGGGGGCTACACCTTC.

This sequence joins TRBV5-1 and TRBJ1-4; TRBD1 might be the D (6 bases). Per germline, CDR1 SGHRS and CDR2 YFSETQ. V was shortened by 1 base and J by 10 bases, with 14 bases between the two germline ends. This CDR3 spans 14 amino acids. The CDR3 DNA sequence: TGCGCCAGCAGCTTGACAGGGCCAGATGGAAAACTGTTTTTT. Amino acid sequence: CASSLTGPDGKLFF.

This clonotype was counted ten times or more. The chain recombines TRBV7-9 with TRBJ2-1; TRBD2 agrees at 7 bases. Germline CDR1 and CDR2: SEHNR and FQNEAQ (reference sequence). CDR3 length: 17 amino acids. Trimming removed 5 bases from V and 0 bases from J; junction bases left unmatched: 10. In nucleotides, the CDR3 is TGTGCCAGCAGCCTTCGGGGAGTAGCGGGCTCCTACAATGAGCAGTTCTTC. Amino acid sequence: CASSLRGVAGSYNEQFF.

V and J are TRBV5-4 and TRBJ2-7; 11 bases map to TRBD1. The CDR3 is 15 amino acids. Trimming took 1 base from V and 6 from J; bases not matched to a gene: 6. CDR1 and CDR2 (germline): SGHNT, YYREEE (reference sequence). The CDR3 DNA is TGTGCCAGCAGCTTGAGTGGGACAGGGGGGAGCGAGCAGTACGTC. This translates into CASSLSGTGGSEQYV.

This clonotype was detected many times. CDR3 nucleotide sequence: TGTGCCAGCACCGGGGGCGGGACAGGGATTAACTATGGCTACACCTTC. It yields the protein CASTGGGTGINYGYTF. The rearrangement links TRBV6-5 to TRBJ1-2; the match to TRBD1 covers 9 bases. The CDR3 spans 16 residues. Looked up from germline, CDR1 is MNHEY and CDR2 is SVGAGI. With V trimmed by 7 bases and J by 1 base, 10 bases remained unmatched.

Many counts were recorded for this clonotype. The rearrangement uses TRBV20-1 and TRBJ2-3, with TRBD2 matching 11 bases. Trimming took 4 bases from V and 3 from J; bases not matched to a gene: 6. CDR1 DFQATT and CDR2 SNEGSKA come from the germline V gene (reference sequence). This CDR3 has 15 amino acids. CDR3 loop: CSAKGLAEGTDTQYF. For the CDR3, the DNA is TGCAGTGCTAAGGGACTAGCGGAAGGGACAGATACGCAGTATTTT.

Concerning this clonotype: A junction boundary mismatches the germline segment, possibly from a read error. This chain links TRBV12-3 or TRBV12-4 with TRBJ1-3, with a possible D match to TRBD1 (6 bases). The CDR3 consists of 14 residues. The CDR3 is CASSSQGLKNAIYF. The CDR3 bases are TGTGCCAGCAGTTCACAGGGCTTAAAAAACGCCATATATTTT.

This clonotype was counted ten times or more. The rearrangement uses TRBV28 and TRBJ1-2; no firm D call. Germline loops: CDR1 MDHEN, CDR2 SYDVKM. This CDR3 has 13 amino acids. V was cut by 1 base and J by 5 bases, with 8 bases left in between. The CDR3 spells CASSLSAIYGYTF. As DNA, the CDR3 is TGTGCCAGCAGTTTATCAGCGATATATGGCTACACCTTC.

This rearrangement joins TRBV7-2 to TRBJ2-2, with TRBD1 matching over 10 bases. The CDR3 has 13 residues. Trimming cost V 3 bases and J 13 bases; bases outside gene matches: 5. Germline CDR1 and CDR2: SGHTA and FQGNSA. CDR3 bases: TGTGCCAGCAGCTTTGGATGGGACAGGGGGCTGTTTTTT. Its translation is CASSFGWDRGLFF.

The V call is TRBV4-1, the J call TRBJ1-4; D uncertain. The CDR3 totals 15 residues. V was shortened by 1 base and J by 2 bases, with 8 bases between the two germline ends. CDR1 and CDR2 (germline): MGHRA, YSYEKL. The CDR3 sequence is CASSQAGATNEKLFF. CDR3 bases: TGCGCCAGCAGCCAAGCGGGCGCGACTAATGAAAAACTGTTTTTT.